Listed below are T cell receptor beta chains from one sample, sequenced in a study of regulatory T cells. The table came from immunoSEQ multiplex PCR; TCRdb's copy has only in-frame clones and leaves some out. This repertoire shows under 45,000 clones, about 91% found once; its top ten account for under 2.5%. Input material: conventional CD4+ T cells sorted from blood. The receptors derive from a person aged 18-29 years with CD3G deficiency. The CDR3 runs from the conserved cysteine through the conserved F or W. A D gene is named only where the DNA matches it firmly. The size of a clone is reported for some rows only, either as once, few or many, or as a class for expanded clones.

j_call,d_call,clone_size,v_call,cdr3_aa,cdr3_nt
TRBJ2-1,NA,NA,TRBV28,CASSLTLGEQFF,TGTGCCAGCAGTTTAACATTGGGTGAGCAGTTCTTC
TRBJ1-2,TRBD1,NA,TRBV5-1,CASSRTGSYGYTF,TGCGCCAGCAGCCGGACAGGGTCCTATGGCTACACCTTC
TRBJ2-7,TRBD1,NA,TRBV6-1,CASSIQTGYRGEQYF,TGTGCCAGCAGCATACAGACAGGGTATCGGGGAGAGCAGTACTTC
TRBJ1-1,NA,NA,TRBV28,CASSLTEVRTEAFF,TGTGCCAGCAGTTTAACAGAGGTGAGGACTGAAGCTTTCTTT
TRBJ2-2,TRBD2,NA,TRBV28,CASSSGGSVTGELFF,TGTGCCAGCAGTTCGGGGGGAAGCGTCACCGGGGAGCTGTTTTTT
TRBJ1-1,TRBD1,once,TRBV5-1,CASSLTGEAGTEAFF,TGCGCCAGCAGCTTGACAGGGGAAGCGGGCACTGAAGCTTTCTTT
TRBJ2-3,TRBD2,NA,TRBV19,CASSIPGAGGRPGTQYF,TGTGCCAGTAGTATCCCCGGAGCGGGAGGGCGTCCTGGTACGCAGTATTTT
TRBJ2-2,NA,NA,TRBV28,CASSSDTLNTGELFF,TGTGCCAGCAGTTCGGACACCTTGAACACCGGGGAGCTGTTTTTT
TRBJ1-1,NA,NA,TRBV7-2,CASSSWKGREAFF,TGTGCCAGCAGCTCTTGGAAGGGGCGGGAAGCTTTCTTT
TRBJ1-1,NA,NA,TRBV7-2,CASSLAGRGTEAFF,TGTGCCAGCAGCTTAGCTGGGAGGGGGACTGAAGCTTTCTTT
TRBJ1-1,NA,NA,TRBV6-1,CASSAIGRVKAFF,TGTGCCAGCAGCGCCATAGGACGGGTTAAAGCTTTCTTT
TRBJ2-5,NA,NA,TRBV7-9,CASDRDTEETQYF,TGTGCCAGCGATCGGGACACTGAAGAGACCCAGTACTTC
TRBJ2-2,TRBD2,NA,TRBV5-1,CASSLGPSGGPNTGELFF,TGCGCCAGCAGCTTAGGGCCTAGCGGGGGGCCGAACACCGGGGAGCTGTTTTTT